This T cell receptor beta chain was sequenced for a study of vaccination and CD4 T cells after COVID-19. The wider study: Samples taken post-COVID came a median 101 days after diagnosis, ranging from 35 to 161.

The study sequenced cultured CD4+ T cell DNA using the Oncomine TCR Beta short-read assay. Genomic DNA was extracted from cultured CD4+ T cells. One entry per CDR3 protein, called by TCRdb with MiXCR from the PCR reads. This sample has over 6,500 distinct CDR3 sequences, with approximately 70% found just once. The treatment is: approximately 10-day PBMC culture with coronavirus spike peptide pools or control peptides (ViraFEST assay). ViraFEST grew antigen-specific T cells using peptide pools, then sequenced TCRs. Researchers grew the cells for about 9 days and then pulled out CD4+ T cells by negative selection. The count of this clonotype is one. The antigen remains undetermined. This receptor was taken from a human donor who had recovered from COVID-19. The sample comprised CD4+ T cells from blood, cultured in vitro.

Here the CDR3 reads CATSRDPSGPVYGYTF. Written as DNA, the CDR3 is TGTGCCACCAGCAGAGATCCCTCGGGACCGGTCTATGGCTACACCTTC. This chain joins TRBV15 and TRBJ1-2, with D perhaps matching TRBD1 (5 bases). V was cut by 0 bases and J by 4 bases, with 15 bases left in between. Per the germline V gene, CDR1 is LNHNV and CDR2 is YYDKDF (reference sequence). The CDR3 contains 16 residues.